This T cell receptor (beta chain) emerged from a study of T cell responses to AZD1222 COVID-19 vaccine. The germline V and J ends were trimmed by 4 bases and 0 bases, with 14 bases remaining between them. Germline loops: CDR1 SGDLS, CDR2 YYNGEE. This CDR3 contains 16 residues. Notes on this clone: Its cognate antigen is unknown.

Clones were sequenced by immunoSEQ multiplex PCR, and TCRdb holds only the in-frame ones, with some missing. The data contain 150,000 to 200,000 clones, about 90% of them singletons. Findings and limits, study-wide: Recipients of two AZD1222 doses showed rising Spike-specific TCR breadth and depth. The study reported that nearly half of spike-specific TCRs target unmutated variant regions. Donors skewed white British and female; clonal diversity was possibly underestimated.

The chain is built from TRBV9 and TRBJ1-3, with a weak D call TRBD1 (5 bases). The sample here was peripheral blood, taken 28 days after the second AZD1222 dose. This receptor was obtained from an adult who received the AZD1222 COVID-19 vaccine. DNA of the CDR3: TGTGCCAGCAGCTTCTCATCCAGGGACTCTGGAAACACCATATATTTT. Residues: CASSFSSRDSGNTIYF.